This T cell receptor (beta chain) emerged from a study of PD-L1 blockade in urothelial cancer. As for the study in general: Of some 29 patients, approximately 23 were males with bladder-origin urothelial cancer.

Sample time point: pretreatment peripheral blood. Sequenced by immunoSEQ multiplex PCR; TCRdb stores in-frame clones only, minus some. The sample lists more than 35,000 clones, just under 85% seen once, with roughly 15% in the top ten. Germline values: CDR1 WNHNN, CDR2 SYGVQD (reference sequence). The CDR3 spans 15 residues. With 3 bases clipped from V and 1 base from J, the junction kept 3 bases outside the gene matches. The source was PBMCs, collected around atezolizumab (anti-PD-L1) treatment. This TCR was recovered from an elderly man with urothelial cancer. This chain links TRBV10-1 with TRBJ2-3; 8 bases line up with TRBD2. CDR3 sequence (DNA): TGCGCCAGCAGTGACCCAGCGGGGGGCACAGATACGCAGTATTTT. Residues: CASSDPAGGTDTQYF.